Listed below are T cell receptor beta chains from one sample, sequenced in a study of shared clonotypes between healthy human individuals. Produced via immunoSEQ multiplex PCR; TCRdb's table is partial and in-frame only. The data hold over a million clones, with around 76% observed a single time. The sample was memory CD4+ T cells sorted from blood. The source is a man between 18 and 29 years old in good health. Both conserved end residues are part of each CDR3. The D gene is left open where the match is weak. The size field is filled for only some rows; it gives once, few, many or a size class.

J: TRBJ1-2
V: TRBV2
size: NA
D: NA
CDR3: CASTKDTNYGYTF
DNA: TGTGCCAGCACCAAGGACACTAACTATGGCTACACCTTC

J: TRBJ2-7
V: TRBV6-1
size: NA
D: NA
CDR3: CASSEVPGPYEQYF
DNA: TGTGCCAGCAGTGAAGTTCCGGGTCCCTACGAGCAGTACTTC

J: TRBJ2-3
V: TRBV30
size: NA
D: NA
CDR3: CAWSPRSDTQYF
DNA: TGTGCCTGGAGTCCTAGGTCAGATACGCAGTATTTT

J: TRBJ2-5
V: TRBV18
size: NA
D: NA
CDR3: CASSPDSAGTQYF
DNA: TGTGCCAGCTCACCGGATAGCGCCGGGACCCAGTACTTC

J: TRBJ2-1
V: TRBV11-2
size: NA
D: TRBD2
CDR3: CASSLDYQVRGGLVF
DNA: TGTGCCAGCAGCTTAGACTATCAGGTGCGGGGGGGCCTGGTCTTC

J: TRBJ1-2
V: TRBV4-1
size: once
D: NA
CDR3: CASSQELAQPEF
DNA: TGCGCCAGCAGCCAAGAATTGGCACAGCCCGAATTC

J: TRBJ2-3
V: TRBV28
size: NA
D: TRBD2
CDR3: CASSLQRGGKDTQYF
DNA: TGTGCCAGCAGTTTACAGCGGGGGGGTAAAGATACGCAGTATTTT

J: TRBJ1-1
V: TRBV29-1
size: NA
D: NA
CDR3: CSVRWTVNTEAFF
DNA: TGCAGCGTGAGATGGACAGTGAACACTGAAGCTTTCTTT

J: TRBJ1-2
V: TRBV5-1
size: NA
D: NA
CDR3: CASSLEGANYGYTF
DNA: TGCGCCAGCAGCTTGGAAGGGGCAAACTATGGCTACACCTTC

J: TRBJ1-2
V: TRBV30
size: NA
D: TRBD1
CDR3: CAWKLQGARGYTF
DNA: TGTGCCTGGAAATTACAGGGGGCCCGGGGCTACACCTTC

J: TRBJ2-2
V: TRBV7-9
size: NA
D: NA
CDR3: CASSRSGNTGELFF
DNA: TGTGCCAGCAGCCGGTCAGGGAACACCGGGGAGCTGTTTTTT

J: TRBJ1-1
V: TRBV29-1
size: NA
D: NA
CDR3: CSVEVWDGNTEAFF
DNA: TGCAGCGTTGAAGTCTGGGACGGGAACACTGAAGCTTTCTTT

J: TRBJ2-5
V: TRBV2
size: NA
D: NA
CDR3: CASSLVGGPETQYF
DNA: TGTGCCAGCAGTCTAGTAGGGGGGCCGGAGACCCAGTACTTC

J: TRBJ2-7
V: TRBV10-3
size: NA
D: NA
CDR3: CAIRSGDSILYEQYF
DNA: TGTGCCATCAGATCAGGGGACTCCATTCTCTACGAGCAGTACTTC

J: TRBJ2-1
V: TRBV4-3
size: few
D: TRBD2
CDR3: CASSRSGVWGEQFF
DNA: TGCGCCAGCAGTCGGAGCGGGGTGTGGGGTGAGCAGTTCTTC

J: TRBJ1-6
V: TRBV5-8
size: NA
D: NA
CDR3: CASSYRVSNSPLHF
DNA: TGTGCCAGCAGCTACAGGGTGTCGAATTCACCCCTCCACTTT

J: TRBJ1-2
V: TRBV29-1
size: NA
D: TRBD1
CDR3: CSVGQGHYGYTF
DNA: TGCAGCGTCGGACAGGGTCACTATGGCTACACCTTC

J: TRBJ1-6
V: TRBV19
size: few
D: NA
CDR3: CASTDSSNSPLHF
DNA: TGTGCCAGTACTGACAGTTCTAATTCACCCCTCCACTTT

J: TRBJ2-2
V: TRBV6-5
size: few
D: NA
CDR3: CASSSTTGELFF
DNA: TGTGCCAGCAGTTCCACAACCGGGGAGCTGTTTTTT

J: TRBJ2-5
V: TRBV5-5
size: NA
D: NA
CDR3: CASSPDWAQETQYF
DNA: TGTGCCAGCAGCCCCGACTGGGCCCAAGAGACCCAGTACTTC

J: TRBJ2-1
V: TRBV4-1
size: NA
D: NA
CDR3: CASSRQRLVQGVNEQFF
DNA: TGCGCCAGCAGCCGCCAGCGACTAGTTCAGGGTGTCAATGAGCAGTTCTTC

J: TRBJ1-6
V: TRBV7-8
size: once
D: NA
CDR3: CASSSWGGRGRNSPLHF
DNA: TGTGCCAGCAGTTCCTGGGGGGGGAGGGGCCGCAATTCACCCCTCCACTTT

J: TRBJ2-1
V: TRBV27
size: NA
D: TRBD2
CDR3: CASSLTSGLLNEQFF
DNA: TGTGCCAGCAGTCTAACCTCGGGACTATTAAATGAGCAGTTCTTC

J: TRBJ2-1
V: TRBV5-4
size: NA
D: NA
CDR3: CASSKDGSSYNEQFF
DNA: TGTGCCAGCAGCAAGGACGGGAGCTCCTACAATGAGCAGTTCTTC

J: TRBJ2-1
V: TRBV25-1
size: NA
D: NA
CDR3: CASSALPNEQFF
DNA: TGTGCCAGCAGTGCCCTCCCCAATGAGCAGTTCTTC

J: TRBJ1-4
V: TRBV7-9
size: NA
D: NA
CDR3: CASSLDLRGEKLFF
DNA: TGTGCCAGCAGCTTAGATCTCAGGGGCGAAAAACTGTTTTTT

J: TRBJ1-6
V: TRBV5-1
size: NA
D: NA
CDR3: CASSPLGGVNSPLHF
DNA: TGCGCCAGCAGCCCCTTAGGGGGAGTTAATTCACCCCTCCACTTT

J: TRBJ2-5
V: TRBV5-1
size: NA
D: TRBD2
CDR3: CASSLASGGAETQYF
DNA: TGCGCCAGCAGCTTGGCTAGCGGGGGCGCTGAGACCCAGTACTTC

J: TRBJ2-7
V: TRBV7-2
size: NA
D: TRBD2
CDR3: CASSPRLAGGAGEQYF
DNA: TGTGCCAGCAGCCCGAGACTAGCGGGAGGGGCGGGCGAGCAGTACTTC

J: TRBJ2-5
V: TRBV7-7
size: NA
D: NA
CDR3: CASSLGGQETQYF
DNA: TGTGCTAGCAGCTTAGGAGGGCAAGAGACCCAGTACTTC

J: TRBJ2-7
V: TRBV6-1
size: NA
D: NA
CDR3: CASIGQSYEQYF
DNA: TGTGCCAGCATCGGACAGTCCTACGAGCAGTACTTC

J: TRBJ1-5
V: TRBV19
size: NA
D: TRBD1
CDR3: CASFPGQELFRGNQPQHF
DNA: TGTGCCAGTTTTCCGGGACAGGAGCTCTTTAGGGGCAATCAGCCCCAGCATTTT

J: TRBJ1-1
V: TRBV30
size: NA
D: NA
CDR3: CAWSVGGAGNTEAFF
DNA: TGTGCCTGGAGTGTAGGGGGGGCTGGAAACACTGAAGCTTTCTTT

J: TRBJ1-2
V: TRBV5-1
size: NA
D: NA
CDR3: CASIPRGGYGYTF
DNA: TGTGCCAGCATCCCGCGAGGGGGCTATGGCTACACCTTC

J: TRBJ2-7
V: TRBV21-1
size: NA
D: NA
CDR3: CASSKVGTGGDYYEQYF
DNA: TGTGCCAGCAGCAAAGTGGGGACAGGGGGCGATTACTACGAGCAGTACTTC

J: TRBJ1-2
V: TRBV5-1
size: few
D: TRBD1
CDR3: CASRWQGASDYGYTF
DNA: TGCGCCAGCAGATGGCAGGGGGCGTCTGACTATGGCTACACCTTC

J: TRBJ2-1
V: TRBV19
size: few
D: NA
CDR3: CASSRDRDTGSYNEQFF
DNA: TGTGCCAGTAGTAGGGACCGGGACACGGGTTCCTACAATGAGCAGTTCTTC

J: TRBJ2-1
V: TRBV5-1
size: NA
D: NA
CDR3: CASSLNSASYNEQFF
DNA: TGCGCCAGCAGCTTGAATAGTGCCTCCTACAATGAGCAGTTCTTC

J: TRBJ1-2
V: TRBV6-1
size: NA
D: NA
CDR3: CASSEGQAPNYGYTF
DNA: TGTGCCAGCAGTGAAGGACAGGCGCCGAACTATGGCTACACCTTC

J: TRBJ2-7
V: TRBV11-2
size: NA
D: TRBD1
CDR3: CASSSSGTALRQYF
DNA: TGTGCCAGCAGTTCTTCTGGGACAGCGCTTCGGCAGTACTTC

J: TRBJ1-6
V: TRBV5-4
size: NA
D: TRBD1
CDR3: CASSPRTGESPLHF
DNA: TGTGCCAGCAGCCCAAGGACAGGAGAATCACCCCTCCACTTT

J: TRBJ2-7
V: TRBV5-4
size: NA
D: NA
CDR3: CASSFLPDSSYEQYF
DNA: TGTGCCAGCAGCTTCTTACCGGACAGCTCCTACGAGCAGTACTTC

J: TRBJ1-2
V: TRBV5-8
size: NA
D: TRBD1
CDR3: CASSFGTGGSTYGYTF
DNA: TGTGCCAGCAGCTTCGGGACAGGGGGCTCAACATATGGCTACACCTTC

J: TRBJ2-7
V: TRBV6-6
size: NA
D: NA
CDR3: CASSYVRAYEQYF
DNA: TGTGCCAGCAGTTACGTGAGGGCCTACGAGCAGTACTTC